This record concerns one T cell receptor beta chain sequence. Repertoires were generated with immunoSEQ multiplex PCR, while TCRdb's copy carries only in-frame clones and drops some. This sample has around 170,000 clones, with about 87% found just once. CDR1 is SEHNR and CDR2 is FQNEAQ in the germline V gene (reference sequence). The length of the CDR3 is 16 residues. Trimming pared 4 bases from V and 3 bases from J, leaving 18 bases between. The record originates from a study of blood T cell repertoires in COVID-19. The chain uses TRBV7-9 and TRBJ1-1; TRBD1 is a possible D gene (6 bases). The source material was peripheral blood. The clonotype originates from a man in his sixties with acute or convalescent COVID-19. CDR3 in DNA: TGTGCCAGCAGCTCGCGACAGGTGGGCCCGCACACTGAAGCTTTCTTT. Protein: CASSSRQVGPHTEAFF.